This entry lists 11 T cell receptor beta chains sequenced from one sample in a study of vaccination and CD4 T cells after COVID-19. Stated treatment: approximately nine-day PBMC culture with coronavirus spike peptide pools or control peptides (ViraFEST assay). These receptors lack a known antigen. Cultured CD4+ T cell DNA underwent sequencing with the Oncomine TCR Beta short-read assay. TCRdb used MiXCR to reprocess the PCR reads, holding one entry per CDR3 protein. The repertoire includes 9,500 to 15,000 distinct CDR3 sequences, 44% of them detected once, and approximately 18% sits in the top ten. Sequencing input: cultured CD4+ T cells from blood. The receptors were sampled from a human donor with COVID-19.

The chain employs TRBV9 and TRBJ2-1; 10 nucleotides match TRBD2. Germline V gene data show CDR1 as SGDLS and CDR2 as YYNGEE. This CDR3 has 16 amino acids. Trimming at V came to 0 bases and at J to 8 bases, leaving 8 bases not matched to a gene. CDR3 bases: TGTGCCAGCAGCGTAGATCCAGCGGGGGGGCGAGATGAGCAGTTCTTC. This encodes CASSVDPAGGRDEQFF.

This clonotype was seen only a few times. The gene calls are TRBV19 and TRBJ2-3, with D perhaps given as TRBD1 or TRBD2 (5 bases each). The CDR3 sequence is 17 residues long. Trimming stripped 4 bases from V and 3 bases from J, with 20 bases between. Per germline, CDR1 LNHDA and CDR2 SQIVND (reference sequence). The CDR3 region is CASSKGTGSRATDTQYF. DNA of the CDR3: TGTGCCAGTAGTAAAGGGACCGGAAGTAGGGCAACAGATACGCAGTATTTT.

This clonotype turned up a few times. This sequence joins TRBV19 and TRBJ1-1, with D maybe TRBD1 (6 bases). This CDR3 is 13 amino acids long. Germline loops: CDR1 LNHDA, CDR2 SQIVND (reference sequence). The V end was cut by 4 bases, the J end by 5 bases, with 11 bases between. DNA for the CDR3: TGTGCCAGTAGTAGGGACATTGGGACTGAAGCTTTCTTT. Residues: CASSRDIGTEAFF.

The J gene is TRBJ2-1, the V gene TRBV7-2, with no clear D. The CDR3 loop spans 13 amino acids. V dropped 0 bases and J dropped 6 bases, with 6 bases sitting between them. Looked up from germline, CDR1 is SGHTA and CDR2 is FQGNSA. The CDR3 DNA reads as TGTGCCAGCAGCTTAGCCGCCCGCAATGAGCAGTTCTTC. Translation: CASSLAARNEQFF.

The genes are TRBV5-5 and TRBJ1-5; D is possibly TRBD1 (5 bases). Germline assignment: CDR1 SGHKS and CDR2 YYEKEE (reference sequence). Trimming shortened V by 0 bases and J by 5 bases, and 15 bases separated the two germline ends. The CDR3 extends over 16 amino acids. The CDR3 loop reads CASSLAPSRDDQPQHF. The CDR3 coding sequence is TGTGCCAGCAGCTTGGCCCCTAGCAGGGATGATCAGCCCCAGCATTTT.

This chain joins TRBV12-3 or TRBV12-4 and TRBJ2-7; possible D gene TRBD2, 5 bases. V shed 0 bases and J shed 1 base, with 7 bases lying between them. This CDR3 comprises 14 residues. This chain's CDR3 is CASSLARDSYEQYF. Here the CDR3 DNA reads TGTGCCAGCAGTTTAGCGAGGGATTCCTACGAGCAGTACTTC.

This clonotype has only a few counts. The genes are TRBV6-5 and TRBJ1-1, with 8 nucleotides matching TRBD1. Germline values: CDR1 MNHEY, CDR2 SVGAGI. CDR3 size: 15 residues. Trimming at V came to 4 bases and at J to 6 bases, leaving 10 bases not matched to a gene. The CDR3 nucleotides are TGTGCCAGCAGTTCTCCGTCGACAGGGGTTGCTGAAGCTTTCTTT. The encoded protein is CASSSPSTGVAEAFF.

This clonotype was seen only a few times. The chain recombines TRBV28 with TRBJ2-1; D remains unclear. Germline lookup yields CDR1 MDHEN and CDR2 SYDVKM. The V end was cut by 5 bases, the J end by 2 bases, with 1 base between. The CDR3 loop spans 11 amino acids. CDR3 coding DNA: TGTGCCAGCAGTACCTACAATGAGCAGTTCTTC. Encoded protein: CASSTYNEQFF. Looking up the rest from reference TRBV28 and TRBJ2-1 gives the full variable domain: DVKVTQSSRYLVKRTGEKVFLECVQDMDHENMFWYRQDPGLGLRLIYFSYDVKMKEKGDIPEGYSVSREKKERFSLILESASTNQTSMYLCASSTYNEQFFGPGTRLTVL.

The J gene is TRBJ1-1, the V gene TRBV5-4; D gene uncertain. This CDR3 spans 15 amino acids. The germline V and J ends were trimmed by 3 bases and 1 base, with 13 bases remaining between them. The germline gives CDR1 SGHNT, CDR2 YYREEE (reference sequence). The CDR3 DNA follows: TGTGCCAGCAGCTCCCCCGGGGTAGGGAACACTGAAGCTTTCTTT. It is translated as CASSSPGVGNTEAFF.

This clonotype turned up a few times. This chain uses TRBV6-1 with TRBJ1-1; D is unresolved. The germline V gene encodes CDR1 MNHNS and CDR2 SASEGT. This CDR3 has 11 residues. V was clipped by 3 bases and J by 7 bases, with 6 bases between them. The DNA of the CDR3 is TGTGCCAGCAGTGAGTGGAGTGAAGCTTTCTTT. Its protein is CASSEWSEAFF.

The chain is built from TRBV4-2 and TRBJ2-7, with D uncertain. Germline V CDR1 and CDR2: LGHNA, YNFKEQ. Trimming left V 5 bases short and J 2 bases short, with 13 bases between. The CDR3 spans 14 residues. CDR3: CASSLDRSAYEQYF. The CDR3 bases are TGTGCCAGCAGCTTGGACCGGAGTGCCTACGAGCAGTACTTC.